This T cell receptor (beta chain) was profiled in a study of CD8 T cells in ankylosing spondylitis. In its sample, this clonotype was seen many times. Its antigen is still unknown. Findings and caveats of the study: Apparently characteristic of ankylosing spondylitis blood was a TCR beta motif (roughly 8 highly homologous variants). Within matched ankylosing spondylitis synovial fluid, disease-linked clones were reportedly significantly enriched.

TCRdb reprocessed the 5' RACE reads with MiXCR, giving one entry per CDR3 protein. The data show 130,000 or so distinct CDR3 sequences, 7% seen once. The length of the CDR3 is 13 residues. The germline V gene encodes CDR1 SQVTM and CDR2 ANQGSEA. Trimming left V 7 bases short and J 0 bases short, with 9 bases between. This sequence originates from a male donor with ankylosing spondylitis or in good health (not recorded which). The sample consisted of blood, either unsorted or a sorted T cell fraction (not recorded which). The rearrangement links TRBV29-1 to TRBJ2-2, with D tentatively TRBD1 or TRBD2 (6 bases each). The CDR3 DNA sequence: TGCAGCGGGGGGGCTTCGAACACCGGGGAGCTGTTTTTT. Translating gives CSGGASNTGELFF.